What follows describes a single T cell receptor beta chain. Its antigen is currently unknown. This specimen comes from a study of blood T cells in healthy people across ages. Overall study findings and caveats: Diversity estimates from one million T cells were considered underestimates.

A second PCR of roughly 7 to 11 cycles used a sample-barcoded 5' primer and a J-beta primer mix. Each cDNA molecule was tagged by a template-switch adaptor that had 12 random nucleotides. TCRdb recomputed calls from the 5' RACE reads with MiXCR, one row per CDR3 protein. The data hold fewer than 600,000 distinct CDR3 sequences, with about 25% observed a single time. Germline lookup yields CDR1 SNHLY and CDR2 FYNNEI. V lost 7 bases, J lost 6 bases, and 17 bases lay in between. CDR3 length: 14 amino acids. This sample was shared with a second study, whose subject was T cells of mothers and their children. That source adds: The sample comes from eight to ten healthy Caucasian donors: mothers and children.

This clonotype originated in a boy younger than 10 in good health. V usage is TRBV2 and J usage is TRBJ2-3, with D perhaps matching TRBD2 (6 bases). Sequencing input: blood. CDR3 region: CASTTIKGGDTQYF. In DNA form, the CDR3 reads TGTGCCAGCACCACCATCAAAGGAGGGGATACGCAGTATTTT.